This T cell receptor (beta chain) emerged from a study of HIV-infected patients and healthy controls. Study findings and constraints: Significant mean usage differences between HIV-infected patients and controls involved eight alpha and eight beta V genes. In HIV-infected patients, the apparent post-therapy Gini index recovery did not replicate in size-matched data.

Alpha and beta constant-region primers primed reverse transcription of around 500 ng RNA. Each of the alpha and beta chains got its own library through chain-specific third strand synthesis with indices. TCRdb re-called the 5' RACE reads through MiXCR, storing one row per CDR3 protein. Of about 10,000 distinct CDR3 sequences listed, just over 8% are singletons. Whole blood was used without fractionation, so all unsorted peripheral T cells were included. The germline CDR1 and CDR2 sequences are SNHLY and FYNNEI. V shed 7 bases and J shed 0 bases, with 26 bases lying between them. There are 19 residues in the CDR3. This clonotype appeared many times. No antigen is known for it.

The clonotype originates from an adult in good health. The sample comprised blood. J is TRBJ2-3 and V is TRBV2; a possible D gene is TRBD1 (5 bases). As DNA, the CDR3 is TGTGCCAGCAACGTGTTTTCATCCCTAAGACAGCCTAGCACAGATACGCAGTATTTT. It translates to CASNVFSSLRQPSTDTQYF.